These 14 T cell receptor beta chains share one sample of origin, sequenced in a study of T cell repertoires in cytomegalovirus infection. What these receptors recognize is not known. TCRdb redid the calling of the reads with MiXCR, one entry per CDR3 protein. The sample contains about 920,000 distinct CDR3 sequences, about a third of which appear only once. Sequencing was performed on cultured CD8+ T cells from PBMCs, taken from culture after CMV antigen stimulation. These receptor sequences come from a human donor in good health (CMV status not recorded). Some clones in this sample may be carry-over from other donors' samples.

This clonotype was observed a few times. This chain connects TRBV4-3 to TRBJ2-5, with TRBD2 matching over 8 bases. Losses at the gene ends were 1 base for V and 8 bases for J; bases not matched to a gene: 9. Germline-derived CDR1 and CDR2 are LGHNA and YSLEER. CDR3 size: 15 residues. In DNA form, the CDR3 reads TGCGCCAGCAGCCAAGTTACTAGCGGTTTGGGTACCCAGTACTTC. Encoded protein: CASSQVTSGLGTQYF.

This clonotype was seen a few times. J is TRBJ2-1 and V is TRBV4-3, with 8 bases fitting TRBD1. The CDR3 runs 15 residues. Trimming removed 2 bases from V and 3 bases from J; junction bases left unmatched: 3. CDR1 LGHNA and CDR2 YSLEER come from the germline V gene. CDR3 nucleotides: TGCGCCAGCAGCCAACGGACAGGGTTCTACAATGAGCAGTTCTTC. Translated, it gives CASSQRTGFYNEQFF.

CDR3 loop: CASSIGTGRLGNEQFF. The CDR3 nucleotides read TGTGCCAGTAGTATTGGGACAGGGAGGTTGGGGAATGAGCAGTTCTTC. The genes are TRBV19 and TRBJ2-1; 9 bases are shared with TRBD1. V lost 3 bases to trimming and J lost 7 bases; unmatched junction nucleotides: 10. This CDR3 spans 16 amino acids. Germline V gene sequence: CDR1 LNHDA, CDR2 SQIVND (reference sequence).

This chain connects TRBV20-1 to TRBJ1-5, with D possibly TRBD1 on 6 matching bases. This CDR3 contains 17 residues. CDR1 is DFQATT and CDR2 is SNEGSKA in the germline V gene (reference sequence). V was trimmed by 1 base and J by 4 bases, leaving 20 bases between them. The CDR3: CSARGGTHVGENQPQHF. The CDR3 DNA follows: TGCAGTGCTAGAGGGGGGACACACGTAGGGGAAAATCAGCCCCAGCATTTT.

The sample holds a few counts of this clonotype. The DNA for the CDR3 is TGTGCCAGCACTTCTTCCTTGGCTAACTATGGCTACACCTTC. Translated: CASTSSLANYGYTF. The chain is built from TRBV7-9 and TRBJ1-2; D not resolved. CDR3 length: 14 amino acids. The ends were cut back, 7 bases at V and 0 bases at J, with 12 bases in the middle. Germline assignment: CDR1 SEHNR and CDR2 FQNEAQ (reference sequence).

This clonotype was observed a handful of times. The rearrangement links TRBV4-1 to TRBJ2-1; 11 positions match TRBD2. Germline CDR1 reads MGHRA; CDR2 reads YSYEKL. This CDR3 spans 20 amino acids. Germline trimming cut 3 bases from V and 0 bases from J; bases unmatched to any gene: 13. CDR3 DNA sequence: TGCGCCAGCAGCCATCCCTTCACTAGCGGGGGATCCCGCTCCTACAATGAGCAGTTCTTC. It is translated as CASSHPFTSGGSRSYNEQFF.

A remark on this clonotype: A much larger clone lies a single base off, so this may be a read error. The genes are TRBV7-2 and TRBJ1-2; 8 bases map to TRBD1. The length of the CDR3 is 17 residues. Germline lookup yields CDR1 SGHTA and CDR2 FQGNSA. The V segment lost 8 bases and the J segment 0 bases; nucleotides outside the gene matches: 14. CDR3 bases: TGTGCCAGCGGCCACGGACCTGGACAGGGTCCTAACTATGGCTACACCTTC. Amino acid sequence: CASGHGPGQGPNYGYTF. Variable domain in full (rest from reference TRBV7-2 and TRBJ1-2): GAGVSQSPSNKVTEKGKDVELRCDPISGHTALYWYRQSLGQGLEFLIYFQGNSAPDKSGLPSDRFSAERTGGSVSTLTIQRTQQEDSAVYLCASGHGPGQGPNYGYTFGSGTRLTVV.

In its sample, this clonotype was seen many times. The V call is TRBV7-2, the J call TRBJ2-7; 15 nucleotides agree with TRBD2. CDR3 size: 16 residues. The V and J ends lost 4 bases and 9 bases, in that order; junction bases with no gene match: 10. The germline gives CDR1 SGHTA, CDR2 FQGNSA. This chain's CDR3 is CASSYARTSGGALQYF. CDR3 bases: TGTGCCAGCAGCTACGCTCGGACTAGCGGGGGGGCTCTGCAGTACTTC.

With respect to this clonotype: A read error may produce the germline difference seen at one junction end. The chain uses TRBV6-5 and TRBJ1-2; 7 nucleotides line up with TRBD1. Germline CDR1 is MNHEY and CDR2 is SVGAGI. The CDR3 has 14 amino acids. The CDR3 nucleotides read TGTGCCAACAGTAAACCGGGACAGCTCTATGGCTACACCTTC. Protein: CANSKPGQLYGYTF.

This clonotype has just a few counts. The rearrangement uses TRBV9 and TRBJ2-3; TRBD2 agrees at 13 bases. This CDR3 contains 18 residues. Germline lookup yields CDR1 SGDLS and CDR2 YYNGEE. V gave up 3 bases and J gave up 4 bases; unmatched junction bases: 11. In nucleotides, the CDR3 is TGTGCCAGCAGCGCCTCTACACTAGCGGGGGGGCGAGCAGATACGCAGTATTTT. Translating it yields CASSASTLAGGRADTQYF. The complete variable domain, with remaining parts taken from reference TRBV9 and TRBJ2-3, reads DSGVTQTPKHLITATGQRVTLRCSPRSGDLSVYWYQQSLDQGLQFLIQYYNGEERAKGNILERFSAQQFPDLHSELNLSSLELGDSALYFCASSASTLAGGRADTQYFGPGTRLTVL.

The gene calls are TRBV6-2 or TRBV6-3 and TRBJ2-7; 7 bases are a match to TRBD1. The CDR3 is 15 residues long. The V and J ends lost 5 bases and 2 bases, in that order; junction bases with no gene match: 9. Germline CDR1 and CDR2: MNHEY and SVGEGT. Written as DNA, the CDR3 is TGTGCCAGCAGTATCCCCTGGGGACAGACCTACGAGCAGTACGTC. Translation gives CASSIPWGQTYEQYV.

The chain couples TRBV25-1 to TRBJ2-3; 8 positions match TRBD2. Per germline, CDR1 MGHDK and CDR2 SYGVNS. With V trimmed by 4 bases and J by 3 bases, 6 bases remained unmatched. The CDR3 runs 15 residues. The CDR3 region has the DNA TGTGCCAGCAGTGCTCACTCGGGGGGGACAGATACGCAGTATTTT. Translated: CASSAHSGGTDTQYF.

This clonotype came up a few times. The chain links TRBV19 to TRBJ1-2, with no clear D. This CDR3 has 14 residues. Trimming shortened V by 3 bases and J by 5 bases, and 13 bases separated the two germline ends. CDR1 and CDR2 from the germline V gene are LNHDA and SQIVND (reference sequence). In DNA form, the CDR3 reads TGTGCCAGTAGTATTGGTCCCCGATATTATGGCTACACCTTC. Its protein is CASSIGPRYYGYTF.

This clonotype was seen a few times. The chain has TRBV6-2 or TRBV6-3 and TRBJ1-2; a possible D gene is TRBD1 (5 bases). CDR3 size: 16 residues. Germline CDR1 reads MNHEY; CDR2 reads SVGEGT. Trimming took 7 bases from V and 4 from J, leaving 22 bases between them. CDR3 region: CASKPGTRSRGYGYTF. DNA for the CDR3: TGTGCCAGCAAACCCGGGACCCGGTCGCGGGGCTATGGCTACACCTTC.